The 14 T cell receptor beta chains reported below all come from one sample, sequenced in a study of regulatory T cells in long-lasting Graves disease. According to the study, TCR beta libraries were built with iRepertoire HTBI primers and CDR3-region Arm-PCR. TCRdb passed the multiplex PCR reads through MiXCR, listing each CDR3 protein once. Among 550,000 to 700,000 distinct CDR3 sequences listed, 16% were seen once. Time point indicated: newly diagnosed GD, antithyroid drugs for less than 3 months. PBMCs were the source of the RNA used for TCR sequencing. These data also featured in a second study, about T cells in Graves' hyperthyroidism and ophthalmopathy.

Sequencing used peripheral blood mononuclear cells (PBMCs), obtained at new diagnosis, from a patient treated with antithyroid drugs. The receptors here all came from a man younger than 30 with Graves disease.

V is TRBV27 and J is TRBJ2-1, with D possibly being TRBD1 (5 bases). V lost 8 bases and J 7 bases, leaving 15 bases between the germline ends. The CDR3 extends over 13 amino acids. CDR1 and CDR2 from the germline V gene are MNHEY and SMNVEV (reference sequence). CDR3 residues: CASSAGSSNEQFF. The DNA of the CDR3 is TGTGCCAGCTCTGCAGGGTCGTCAAATGAGCAGTTCTTC.

There are a few counts of this clonotype. A clone one base away is much larger, so this may be a read error. This chain uses TRBV20-1 with TRBJ2-3; 11 bases agree with TRBD2. The germline V gene encodes CDR1 DFQATT and CDR2 SNEGSKA (reference sequence). The CDR3 is 15 amino acids. The CDR3 DNA sequence: TGCAGTGCTAACCCCGGGACTAGCGGATCAGATATGCAGTATTTT. It is translated as CSANPGTSGSDMQYF.

This sequence joins TRBV9 and TRBJ2-1; TRBD2 aligns across 10 bases. J lost 9 bases, V lost 0 bases, and 9 bases had no gene match. The length of the CDR3 is 16 residues. Germline values: CDR1 SGDLS, CDR2 YYNGEE. The CDR3 DNA is TGTGCCAGCAGCGTAGTCGGTCTAGCGGGAGAGGTTGAGCAGTTCTTC. Translation: CASSVVGLAGEVEQFF.

DNA for the CDR3: TGTGCCAGCAGTTTGGGGTGGAACACCGGGGAGCTGTTTTTT. Its protein product is CASSLGWNTGELFF. The chain employs TRBV27 and TRBJ2-2, with D unclear. This CDR3 is 14 amino acids long. Trimming left V 3 bases short and J 1 base short, with 6 bases between. Germline CDR1 reads MNHEY; CDR2 reads SMNVEV (reference sequence).

This clonotype showed up many times. The gene calls are TRBV11-2 and TRBJ1-1; 10 bases match TRBD1. The CDR3 sequence is 14 residues long. The germline CDR1 and CDR2 sequences are SGHAT and FQNNGV. Trimming took 6 bases from V and 6 from J; bases not matched to a gene: 7. The CDR3 region is CASSPTGGASEAFF. Written as DNA, the CDR3 is TGTGCCAGCAGTCCGACAGGGGGCGCTTCTGAAGCTTTCTTT.

The sample holds a few counts of this clonotype. The chain has TRBV3-1 and TRBJ2-7, with D possibly TRBD1 on 6 matching bases. This CDR3 is built from 13 residues. V lost 8 bases and J 4 bases, leaving 15 bases between the germline ends. In germline, CDR1 is LGHDT, CDR2 YNNKEL (reference sequence). The CDR3 loop reads CASPQDQGYEQYF. For the CDR3, the DNA is TGTGCCAGCCCCCAAGATCAGGGGTACGAGCAGTACTTC.

The sample holds many counts of this clonotype. V and J are TRBV7-8 and TRBJ2-5; a weak D match, TRBD2 (6 bases). The CDR3 is 15 amino acids. The V end lost 5 bases, the J end lost 5 bases, and 18 bases lay between the germline ends. Germline CDR1 is SGHVS and CDR2 is FQNEAQ. The CDR3 region has the DNA TGTGCCAGCAGCCCCGGGACTCTCGCCCGCGAGACCCAGTACTTC. Translation: CASSPGTLARETQYF.

The J gene is TRBJ2-1, the V gene TRBV18; 14 nucleotides match TRBD2. CDR3 length: 16 residues. Trimming at V came to 3 bases and at J to 9 bases, leaving 7 bases not matched to a gene. Germline values: CDR1 KGHSH, CDR2 LQKENI. The CDR3 protein is CASSPRLAGGQVEQFF. The CDR3 DNA follows: TGTGCCAGCTCACCCAGACTAGCGGGAGGGCAGGTTGAGCAGTTCTTC.

The chain is built from TRBV20-1 and TRBJ2-3; D assignment may be TRBD1 or TRBD2 (6 bases each). The CDR3 has 15 residues. Trimming took off 2 bases at V and 6 bases at J, with 18 bases between the two ends. Germline values: CDR1 DFQATT, CDR2 SNEGSKA (reference sequence). Written as DNA, the CDR3 is TGCAGTGCTAGATCGGGGGCGGGCCGATCCGATACGCAGTATTTT. It translates to CSARSGAGRSDTQYF.

Ten or more counts support this clonotype. The chain uses TRBV2 and TRBJ2-2; D may be TRBD2 (6 bases). V lost 9 bases to trimming and J lost 0 bases, with 11 bases between them. The CDR3 has 14 amino acids. Germline V gene data show CDR1 as SNHLY and CDR2 as FYNNEI. DNA for the CDR3: TGTGCCAGAACTAGCCGGACGAACACCGGGGAGCTGTTTTTT. This gives the protein CARTSRTNTGELFF.

This clonotype was observed many times. The chain links TRBV7-9 to TRBJ2-5, with D hard to call. V was clipped by 5 bases and J by 4 bases, with 8 bases between them. The CDR3 extends over 12 amino acids. Germline V gene data show CDR1 as SEHNR and CDR2 as FQNEAQ (reference sequence). The CDR3 region is CASSLVGETQYF. CDR3 in DNA: TGTGCCAGCAGCCTAGTCGGAGAGACCCAGTACTTC.

This clonotype has ten or more counts. V gene TRBV5-1 combines with J gene TRBJ2-3; D not certain. The germline V gene has CDR1 SGHRS and CDR2 YFSETQ. V lost 5 bases, J lost 2 bases, and 12 bases lay in between. CDR3 length: 14 residues. CDR3 in amino acids: CASSPPGNTDTQYF. CDR3 bases: TGCGCCAGCAGTCCGCCAGGAAACACAGATACGCAGTATTTT.

V and J are TRBV19 and TRBJ2-7, with 12 bases that match TRBD2. Per germline, CDR1 LNHDA and CDR2 SQIVND (reference sequence). There are 15 residues in the CDR3. With 4 bases clipped from V and 3 bases from J, the junction kept 4 bases outside the gene matches. The CDR3 is CASSKTSGSHYEQYF. In DNA, the CDR3 is TGTGCCAGTAGTAAGACTAGCGGGAGTCACTACGAGCAGTACTTC.

This clonotype was seen a few times. V and J are TRBV7-9 and TRBJ2-1; maybe TRBD2 (6 bases). Looked up from germline, CDR1 is SEHNR and CDR2 is FQNEAQ (reference sequence). The CDR3 length is 14 residues. The germline V and J ends were trimmed by 4 bases and 8 bases, with 15 bases remaining between them. The CDR3 here is CASSSGTLLHEQFF. The CDR3 region has the DNA TGTGCCAGCAGCTCGGGGACTTTACTTCATGAGCAGTTCTTC.